This T cell receptor (beta chain) was documented in a study of beta chain features in type 1 diabetes. Findings and limits, study-wide: Since sequencing was performed on cDNA, cells with high TCR expression could be over-represented.

Reverse transcribing all isolated RNA meant expressed TCRB transcripts were sequenced. Using immunoSEQ multiplex PCR, the repertoire was profiled, and TCRdb retains in-frame clones only, with some absent. The sample lists tens of thousands of clones, around a third occurring once. CDR3 size: 12 residues. The germline CDR1 and CDR2 sequences are SGHRS and YFSETQ. Trimming cost V 6 bases and J 2 bases, with 8 bases left between them. As for this clone: Its specificity is unknown.

Sorting with CD45RO/CCR7/CD25/CD127/CD95/CD27 yielded naive, central memory, regulatory and stem-like memory CD4+ cells. Purities in excess of 95% were seen in all sorted populations. The specimen was stem cell memory CD4+ T cells from blood. The chain joins TRBV5-1 to TRBJ1-1; D unresolved. The receptor's source is a woman younger than 30 in good health. The CDR3: CASTSSNTEAFF. In DNA, the CDR3 is TGCGCCAGCACTAGTTCTAACACTGAAGCTTTCTTT.